A selection of T cell receptor beta chains follows, all from one sample in a study of T cells in Graves' hyperthyroidism and ophthalmopathy. In TCRdb, the multiplex PCR reads were re-called with MiXCR into one record per CDR3 protein. The table includes approximately 560,000 distinct CDR3 sequences, approximately 14% detected once. The sequencing sample was made of blood. The receptors come from a young woman with Graves' hyperthyroidism. The CDR3 runs from the conserved cysteine through the conserved F or W. D genes are given only for firm matches. The listing skips clone size in some rows; elsewhere it reads once, few, many or a size class.

TRBV24-1,TRBJ2-1,few,TRBD2,TGTGCCACCAGTGGAACTAGCGGTTACAATGAGCAGTTCTTC,CATSGTSGYNEQFF
TRBV6-1,TRBJ1-1,many,TRBD1,TGTGCCAGCAGCCAGCGGGTGAACAGGGGGGTGAGAACTGAAGCTTTCTTT,CASSQRVNRGVRTEAFF
TRBV5-1,TRBJ1-1,many,-,TGCGCCAGCAGCCCTCGTCCCCAACAAATGAACACTGAAGCTTTCTTT,CASSPRPQQMNTEAFF
TRBV24-1,TRBJ2-1,-,-,TGTGCCACACAGGGTCAATACAATGAGCAGTTCTTC,CATQGQYNEQFF
TRBV28,TRBJ2-1,many,-,TGTGCCAGCAGCGTTGAGAGGAGTTGGCACAATGAGCAGTTCTTC,CASSVERSWHNEQFF
TRBV6-1,TRBJ2-1,many,-,TGTGCCAGCAGGACGGGGACGGGATACAATGAGCAGTTCTTC,CASRTGTGYNEQFF
TRBV7-9,TRBJ1-4,-,-,TGTGCCAGCAGCTACCCCGAGGCTGGCGAAAAACTGTTTTTT,CASSYPEAGEKLFF
TRBV5-4,TRBJ2-1,-,-,TGTGCCAGCAGCTTAGGCCCAGGGAGCAATGAGCAGTTCTTC,CASSLGPGSNEQFF
TRBV14,TRBJ2-3,-,-,TGTGCCAGCAGCCAAGGGTTCGAAGGTCGATTTAACACAGATACGCAGTATTTT,CASSQGFEGRFNTDTQYF
TRBV20-1,TRBJ2-3,many,-,TGCAGTGCTAGGCTCGTCTCAAGGGATACGCAGTATTTT,CSARLVSRDTQYF
TRBV20-1,TRBJ2-7,many,TRBD2,TGCAGTGCTAGGGGGGGAGGGGATACCTACGAGCAGTACTTC,CSARGGGDTYEQYF
TRBV11-2,TRBJ2-7,-,TRBD2,TGTGCCAGCAGCTTGGAGCGGGAGGGCGAGCAGTACTTC,CASSLEREGEQYF
TRBV20-1,TRBJ2-3,many,-,TGCAGTGCTAGATTAGCGGCACGCACAGATACGCAGTATTTT,CSARLAARTDTQYF
TRBV6-1,TRBJ2-3,-,-,TGTGCCAGCAGTGATGTCGCCGCGGATACGCAGTATTTT,CASSDVAADTQYF
TRBV12-3/TRBV12-4,TRBJ1-5,-,-,TGTGCCAGCAGCCCCTACGGGGGGGCAAGACAGCCCCAGCATTTT,CASSPYGGARQPQHF
TRBV2,TRBJ2-3,many,-,TGTGCCAGCAGTGAAGCGGGAGTCGGGACAGATACGCAGTATTTT,CASSEAGVGTDTQYF
TRBV30,TRBJ1-1,many,-,TGTGCCTGGAGGAGGCGAGGGGAAACTGAAGCTTTCTTT,CAWRRRGETEAFF
TRBV14,TRBJ2-3,many,-,TGTGCCAGCAGTGATCTCCCAGCAGTTCTAAGCACAGATACGCAGTATTTT,CASSDLPAVLSTDTQYF
TRBV11-2,TRBJ1-2,-,-,TGTGCCAGCAGCTTAGTGGGCAGGACCAACTATGGCTACACCTTC,CASSLVGRTNYGYTF
TRBV19,TRBJ1-5,-,-,TGTGCCAGTAAACACAGGGAGGTGGGTGTAAGCAATCAGCCCCAGCATTTT,CASKHREVGVSNQPQHF
TRBV7-2,TRBJ2-2,many,TRBD2,TGTGCCAGCAGCTTAGTGATAGCGGGAGGGACCGGGGAGCTGTTTTTT,CASSLVIAGGTGELFF
TRBV6-1,TRBJ1-6,few,-,TGTGCCAGCAGTACCTATAATTCACCCCTCCACTTT,CASSTYNSPLHF
TRBV9,TRBJ2-1,few,-,TGTGCCAGCAGCGTAGAGGCGATTGACTCCTACAATGAGCAGTTCTTC,CASSVEAIDSYNEQFF